Listed here are 15 T cell receptor beta chains from one sample, sequenced in a study of blood T cells in healthy people across ages. Primed by a sample-barcoded 5' primer and a J-beta primer mix, a second PCR proceeded for 7 to 11 cycles. TCRdb itself ran the 5' RACE reads through MiXCR, one entry per CDR3 protein. In the table there are about a million distinct CDR3 sequences, about 53% of which are singletons. The sample was blood. These receptors originate from a woman aged 55-69 years in good health.

To note about this clonotype: The junction does not match germline at one end; this may be a read error. The V and J genes are TRBV7-2 and TRBJ1-2; no clear D. The CDR3 is made up of 14 amino acids. CDR1 SGHTA and CDR2 FQGNSA come from the germline V gene. This CDR3 reads CASSLLGSNYGYTF. The CDR3 DNA follows: TGTGCCAGCAGCTTATTAGGGTCGAACTATGGTTACACCTTC.

To note about this clonotype: With a much larger clone just one base away, this may be a read error. The V call is TRBV20-1, the J call TRBJ2-7; D is undetermined. CDR1 DFQATT and CDR2 SNEGSKA come from the germline V gene (reference sequence). The CDR3 loop spans 13 amino acids. V dropped 1 base and J dropped 0 bases, with 7 bases sitting between them. Written as DNA, the CDR3 is TGCAGTGCTAGAGCCCCACCCTCCTACGAGCAGTACTTC. As protein: CSARAPPSYEQYF.

This chain links TRBV20-1 with TRBJ2-7, with TRBD1 identical over 9 bases. The trim removed 5 bases at V and 1 base at J, leaving 0 bases unmatched. Per germline, CDR1 DFQATT and CDR2 SNEGSKA (reference sequence). This CDR3 region has 12 residues. The CDR3 DNA sequence: TGCAGTGCTGGACAGGGGTCCTACGAGCAGTACTTC. As protein: CSAGQGSYEQYF.

The chain has TRBV4-1 and TRBJ2-7; D not resolved. Germline V gene lookup returns CDR1 MGHRA and CDR2 YSYEKL. V was shortened by 5 bases and J by 0 bases, with 14 bases between the two germline ends. The CDR3 sequence is 15 residues long. CDR3 sequence: CASSSFQTNSYEQYF. In nucleotides, the CDR3 is TGCGCCAGCAGCTCCTTTCAGACAAACTCCTACGAGCAGTACTTC.

CDR3: CASSQQRVSYNEQFF. The CDR3 DNA is TGCGCCAGCAGCCAGCAGCGGGTCTCCTACAATGAGCAGTTCTTC. The chain uses TRBV4-1 and TRBJ2-1, with D maybe TRBD2 (6 bases). CDR1 is MGHRA, CDR2 YSYEKL, per germline. V lost 3 bases to trimming and J lost 0 bases, with 9 bases between them. CDR3 length equals 15 residues.

The chain carries TRBV4-2 and TRBJ2-3; 7 nucleotides line up with TRBD2. This CDR3 is 16 amino acids long. The V segment lost 5 bases and the J segment 2 bases; nucleotides outside the gene matches: 10. CDR1 is LGHNA, CDR2 YNFKEQ, per germline. This chain's CDR3 is CASSFSGIFVTDTQYF. The CDR3 DNA reads as TGTGCCAGCAGCTTCAGCGGGATATTCGTCACAGATACGCAGTATTTT.

On this clonotype: A clone one base away is much larger, so this may be a read error. The chain couples TRBV7-6 to TRBJ2-7; 10 bases are shared with TRBD2. Germline trimming cut 5 bases from V and 7 bases from J; bases unmatched to any gene: 14. Germline CDR1 reads SGHVS; CDR2 reads FNYEAQ. CDR3 length equals 16 residues. The CDR3 is CASSVLGVLAGSEQYF. CDR3 sequence (DNA): TGTGCCAGCAGCGTACTTGGCGTACTAGCGGGATCTGAGCAGTACTTC.

This clonotype was recorded a few times. The chain recombines TRBV12-3 or TRBV12-4 with TRBJ1-2, with a possible D match to TRBD1 (5 bases). The CDR3 spans 13 residues. Trimming left V 5 bases short and J 7 bases short, with 14 bases between. CDR3 in amino acids: CASSIAGKAGYTF. CDR3 bases: TGTGCCAGCAGTATCGCAGGGAAAGCTGGCTACACCTTC.

This clonotype was observed a few times. The rearrangement links TRBV4-2 to TRBJ2-1; 8 bases match TRBD2. From germline, CDR1 is LGHNA and CDR2 YNFKEQ. The trim removed 0 bases at V and 4 bases at J, leaving 5 bases unmatched. The CDR3 extends over 16 amino acids. The CDR3: CASSQEPSGGYNEQFF. The CDR3 DNA is TGTGCCAGCAGCCAAGAGCCCAGCGGGGGATACAATGAGCAGTTCTTC.

This clonotype was observed a few times. The chain uses TRBV7-9 and TRBJ2-7; 10 positions match TRBD2. The germline V gene encodes CDR1 SEHNR and CDR2 FQNEAQ (reference sequence). CDR3 length: 16 amino acids. V dropped 3 bases and J dropped 7; count of bases not matched to a gene: 12. The CDR3 reads CASSFFGLAANNEQYF. The CDR3 DNA reads TGTGCCAGCAGCTTTTTCGGACTAGCGGCTAACAATGAGCAGTACTTC.

Only a few counts were recorded for this clonotype. The chain combines TRBV29-1 with TRBJ1-1; maybe TRBD1 (6 bases). The CDR3 is 11 amino acids. CDR1 is SQVTM and CDR2 is ANQGSEA in the germline V gene. With 4 bases removed from V and 7 bases from J, the gap between germline ends came to 10 bases. CDR3 bases: TGCAGCGTTGGGGACACCGGTGAAGCTTTCTTT. Translating it yields CSVGDTGEAFF.

J is TRBJ2-1 and V is TRBV20-1; D tentatively fits TRBD1 or TRBD2 (5 bases each). Germline V gene data show CDR1 as DFQATT and CDR2 as SNEGSKA (reference sequence). Trimming took off 5 bases at V and 8 bases at J, with 16 bases between the two ends. CDR3 length: 13 residues. Written as DNA, the CDR3 is TGCAGTGCTCGCTTCCGGGACCCCCATGAGCAGTTCTTC. This codes for CSARFRDPHEQFF.

V is TRBV7-9 and J is TRBJ2-3; D ambiguous. Trimming removed 3 bases from V and 6 bases from J, with 7 bases in between. The germline CDR1 and CDR2 sequences are SEHNR and FQNEAQ (reference sequence). CDR3 size: 12 residues. CDR3 in amino acids: CASSFGMDTQYF. CDR3 DNA sequence: TGTGCCAGCAGCTTCGGAATGGATACGCAGTATTTT.

In this sample, this clonotype turned up a few times. The chain joins TRBV20-1 to TRBJ2-1; D remains unclear. Germline CDR1 and CDR2: DFQATT and SNEGSKA (reference sequence). The CDR3 length is 12 residues. With 6 bases removed from V and 5 bases from J, the gap between germline ends came to 11 bases. The CDR3 reads CSAQSANNEQFF. The CDR3 DNA reads as TGCAGTGCGCAAAGCGCTAACAATGAGCAGTTCTTC.

V and J are TRBV3-1 and TRBJ2-7; a weak D match, TRBD1 (5 bases). There are 15 residues in the CDR3. Deletions cut 0 bases from V and 6 bases from J, with 15 bases between. The germline CDR1 and CDR2 sequences are LGHDT and YNNKEL (reference sequence). The CDR3 protein is CASSQDLRVFREQYF. As DNA, the CDR3 is TGTGCCAGCAGCCAAGATCTCAGGGTCTTTCGCGAGCAGTACTTC.